The sequence of this TCR beta chain was determined in a study of T cells in Graves' hyperthyroidism and ophthalmopathy. Study-wide context: Sampling of peripheral blood happened at initial diagnosis, prior to any treatment.

Germline assignment: CDR1 SGHDT and CDR2 YYEEEE. V shed 3 bases and J 3 bases; nucleotides not matched to a gene: 11. This CDR3 region has 16 residues. Turning to this clonotype: Its antigen is undetermined.

Study-wide findings and caveats: Most thyroid clonotypes expanded above 0.001 appeared in blood too.

It was RNA transcripts that yielded the amplified TCR beta CDR3 regions. The TCR CDR3 was amplified in a first-round RT-PCR using the HTBI primer set. TCRdb analysed the multiplex PCR reads with MiXCR anew, one entry per CDR3 protein. The data hold 400,000 to 500,000 distinct CDR3 sequences, with about 14% observed a single time. The sample comprised blood. The chain joins TRBV5-6 to TRBJ1-1; 7 nucleotides line up with TRBD1. The TCR was taken from a man aged 18 to 29 with Graves' ophthalmopathy. CDR3 region: CASSSPGRQGDTEAFF. In nucleotides, the CDR3 is TGTGCCAGCAGCTCCCCCGGCCGGCAGGGGGACACTGAAGCTTTCTTT.